Below, 13 T cell receptor beta chains from the same sample are listed, as sequenced in a study of blood T cell repertoires in COVID-19. Measured with immunoSEQ multiplex PCR; TCRdb has only the in-frame clones, and not every one. The sample has about 160,000 clones, roughly 93% seen once. The source material was peripheral blood. The receptors come from a young man with acute or convalescent COVID-19.

The CDR3 protein is CASSPTSAHSQETQYF. The CDR3 DNA is TGTGCCAGCAGCCCTACTAGCGCGCACTCCCAAGAGACCCAGTACTTC. The chain links TRBV7-8 to TRBJ2-5; TRBD2 matches at 7 bases. J lost 1 base, V lost 5 bases, and 10 bases had no gene match. From germline, CDR1 is SGHVS and CDR2 FQNEAQ. The CDR3 is 16 residues long.

The chain couples TRBV19 to TRBJ2-7; 9 bases line up with TRBD1. The CDR3 runs 14 residues. Germline trimming cut 3 bases from V and 9 bases from J; bases unmatched to any gene: 9. The germline V gene has CDR1 LNHDA and CDR2 SQIVND (reference sequence). The CDR3 loop reads CASSIEGQGKVQYF. In DNA, the CDR3 is TGTGCCAGTAGTATTGAGGGACAGGGAAAGGTGCAGTACTTC. Complete variable domain (other parts from reference TRBV19 and TRBJ2-7): DGGITQSPKYLFRKEGQNVTLSCEQNLNHDAMYWYRQDPGQGLRLIYYSQIVNDFQKGDIAEGYSVSREKKESFPLTVTSAQKNPTAFYLCASSIEGQGKVQYFGPGTRLTVT.

The genes are TRBV7-6 and TRBJ2-5; TRBD1 matches at 9 bases. CDR3 length: 15 amino acids. V gave up 5 bases and J gave up 5 bases; unmatched junction bases: 9. CDR1 is SGHVS and CDR2 is FNYEAQ in the germline V gene. This chain's CDR3 is CASSTRTGVMETQYF. The CDR3 DNA reads TGTGCCAGCAGCACGAGGACAGGGGTTATGGAGACCCAGTACTTC.

This clone appeared once. The genes are TRBV6-6 and TRBJ1-2; TRBD1 matches at 8 bases. CDR3 length equals 15 residues. Germline values: CDR1 MNHNY, CDR2 SVGAGI (reference sequence). The junction had 8 bases not matched to a gene; V was cut back by 6 bases and J by 2 bases. CDR3 amino acids: CASSFLTGANYGYTF. CDR3 DNA: TGTGCCAGCAGCTTTTTGACAGGGGCCAACTATGGCTACACCTTC.

The chain recombines TRBV5-1 with TRBJ1-1; D may be TRBD1 (5 bases). Germline lookup yields CDR1 SGHRS and CDR2 YFSETQ. V gave up 2 bases and J gave up 5 bases, with 22 bases separating them. This CDR3 region has 17 residues. CDR3: CASSFLPPPQGRTEAFF. The CDR3 DNA follows: TGCGCCAGCAGCTTCCTCCCACCCCCTCAGGGTCGGACTGAAGCTTTCTTT.

The chain joins TRBV19 to TRBJ1-3; possibly TRBD1 for D (5 bases). This CDR3 region has 14 residues. Trimming pared 6 bases from V and 3 bases from J, leaving 12 bases between. Germline CDR1 LNHDA, CDR2 SQIVND (reference sequence). CDR3 DNA: TGTGCCAGTAGACAGGTAGCCGGTGGAAACACCATATATTTT. Protein sequence: CASRQVAGGNTIYF.

The chain uses TRBV12-5 and TRBJ2-5; 10 nucleotides match TRBD2. Trimming took 7 bases from V and 5 from J; bases not matched to a gene: 16. Germline assignment: CDR1 LGHNT and CDR2 FRNRAP. The CDR3 extends over 17 amino acids. CDR3 protein: CASAFLGVAGGQETQYF. The DNA for the CDR3 is TGTGCTAGTGCCTTCCTGGGGGTAGCGGGGGGACAGGAGACCCAGTACTTC.

This chain uses TRBV5-1 with TRBJ1-2; tentative D call: TRBD1 (6 bases). The germline gives CDR1 SGHRS, CDR2 YFSETQ. The CDR3 covers 14 residues. Trimming cost V 2 bases and J 4 bases, with 12 bases left between them. The CDR3 reads CASSLGLTGYGYTF. CDR3 nucleotide sequence: TGCGCCAGCAGCTTAGGTCTGACAGGCTATGGCTACACCTTC.

V and J are TRBV27 and TRBJ1-4, with TRBD1 matching 8 bases. The CDR3 spans 14 residues. Unmatched junction bases numbered 5, after V lost 3 bases and J lost 8 bases. In germline, CDR1 is MNHEY, CDR2 SMNVEV (reference sequence). CDR3 DNA sequence: TGTGCCAGCAGTTTGAGTGGACAGGGCGAAAAACTGTTTTTT. Translation gives CASSLSGQGEKLFF.

This chain's CDR3 is CASSKGGATDTQYF. The CDR3 DNA sequence: TGTGCCAGCAGCAAGGGGGGGGCCACAGATACGCAGTATTTT. The chain employs TRBV9 and TRBJ2-3; TRBD2 might be the D (7 bases). CDR3 length: 14 amino acids. With 4 bases removed from V and 2 bases from J, the gap between germline ends came to 11 bases. Germline V gene sequence: CDR1 SGDLS, CDR2 YYNGEE.

The CDR3 spells CASSLGDRNEQYF. Written as DNA, the CDR3 is TGTGCCAGCAGCTTGGGGGACAGGAACGAGCAGTACTTC. The chain links TRBV5-8 to TRBJ2-7, with 8 nucleotides matching TRBD1. Germline V gene data show CDR1 as SGHTS and CDR2 as YDEGEE. Trimming cost V 0 bases and J 5 bases; bases outside gene matches: 1. The CDR3 is made up of 13 amino acids.

The chain recombines TRBV3-1 (or the pseudogene TRBV3-2) with TRBJ1-2; D might be TRBD1 (6 bases). Trimming took 5 bases from V and 5 from J, leaving 15 bases between them. This CDR3 region has 14 residues. The germline CDR1 and CDR2 sequences are LGHDT and YNNKEL (reference sequence). This chain's CDR3 is CASSYRTVLYGYTF. The CDR3 bases are TGTGCCAGCAGCTACAGGACAGTGCTATATGGCTACACCTTC.

The V call is TRBV11-2, the J call TRBJ1-6; D gene unclear. Germline CDR1 and CDR2: SGHAT and FQNNGV. The CDR3 is 16 residues long. V gave up 3 bases and J gave up 7 bases, with 16 bases separating them. The CDR3 coding sequence is TGTGCCAGCAGCTTGGTCCCTTCATCTATCAATTCACCCCTCCACTTT. This codes for CASSLVPSSINSPLHF.